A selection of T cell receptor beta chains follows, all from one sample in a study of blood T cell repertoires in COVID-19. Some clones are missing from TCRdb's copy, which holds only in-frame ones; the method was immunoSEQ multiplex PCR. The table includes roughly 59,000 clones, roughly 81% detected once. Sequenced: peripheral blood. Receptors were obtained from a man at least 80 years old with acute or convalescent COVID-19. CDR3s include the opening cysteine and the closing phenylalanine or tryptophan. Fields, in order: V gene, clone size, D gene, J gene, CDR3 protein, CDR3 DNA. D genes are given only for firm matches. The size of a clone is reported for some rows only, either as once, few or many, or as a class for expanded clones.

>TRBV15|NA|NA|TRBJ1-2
CATSRDRQSNYGYTF
TGTGCCACCAGCAGAGATCGACAAAGTAACTATGGCTACACCTTC
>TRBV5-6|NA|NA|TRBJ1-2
CASSSTGSTYGYTF
TGTGCCAGCAGCTCCACAGGCTCAACTTATGGCTACACCTTC
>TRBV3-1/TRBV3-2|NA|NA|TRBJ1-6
CASSQDVEASSPLHF
TGTGCCAGCAGCCAAGATGTAGAAGCCTCTTCACCCCTCCACTTT
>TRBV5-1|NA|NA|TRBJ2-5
CASSLGQLLQETQYF
TGCGCCAGCAGCTTGGGACAGCTCCTGCAAGAGACCCAGTACTTC
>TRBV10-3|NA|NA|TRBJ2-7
CAISGLDRNEQYF
TGTGCCATCAGTGGACTCGATAGGAACGAGCAGTACTTC
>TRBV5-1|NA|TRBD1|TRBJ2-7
CASTITPGQDYEQYF
TGCGCCAGCACTATTACACCGGGACAGGACTACGAGCAGTACTTC
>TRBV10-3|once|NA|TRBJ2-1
CAISGAGPGEQFF
TGTGCCATCAGTGGGGCAGGCCCCGGAGAGCAGTTCTTC
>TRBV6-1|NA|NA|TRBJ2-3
CASSVNRNTGTDTQYF
TGTGCCAGCAGTGTAAACAGGAACACTGGCACAGATACGCAGTATTTT
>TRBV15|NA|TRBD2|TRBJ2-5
CATSRRWTSGEETQYF
TGTGCCACCAGCAGAAGATGGACTAGCGGCGAAGAGACCCAGTACTTC
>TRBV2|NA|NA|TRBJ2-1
CASSGAETGQFF
TGTGCCAGCAGTGGGGCTGAGACAGGGCAGTTCTTC
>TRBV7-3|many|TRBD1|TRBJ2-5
CASSPDRGLQETQYF
TGTGCCAGCAGCCCAGACAGGGGGCTCCAAGAGACCCAGTACTTC
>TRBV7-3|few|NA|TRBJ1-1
CASRRTRGTEAFF
TGTGCCAGCAGGCGGACCCGGGGCACTGAAGCTTTCTTT
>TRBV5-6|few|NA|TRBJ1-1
CASSFPNRVKAFF
TGTGCCAGCAGCTTCCCTAACCGGGTGAAAGCTTTCTTT
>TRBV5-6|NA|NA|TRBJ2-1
CASSLRVGDEQFF
TGTGCCAGCAGCTTGCGGGTCGGGGATGAGCAGTTCTTC
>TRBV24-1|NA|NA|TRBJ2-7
CATSDGDRSSYEQYF
TGTGCCACCAGTGATGGCGACAGGAGCTCCTACGAGCAGTACTTC
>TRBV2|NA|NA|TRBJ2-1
CASSTTIYNEQFF
TGTGCCAGCAGTACCACTATCTACAATGAGCAGTTCTTC
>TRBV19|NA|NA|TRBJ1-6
CASSIGVSGRNSPLHF
TGTGCCAGTAGTATCGGGGTCTCGGGTAGGAATTCACCCCTCCACTTT
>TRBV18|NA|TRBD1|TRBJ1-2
CASFGGGNHGYTF
TGTGCCAGCTTTGGAGGGGGCAATCATGGCTACACCTTC